These 30 T cell receptor beta chains share one sample of origin, sequenced in a study of shared clonotypes between healthy human individuals. Only in-frame clones appear in the TCRdb table, and some are missing; sequencing was by immunoSEQ multiplex PCR. This table holds around 1.1 million clones, 60% to 85% found once. The sequencing input was memory CD4+ T cells from PBMCs. Subset of the sample: CD45RA-negative fraction. The source of these receptors is a man younger than 35 in good health. Some clones in this sample may be carry-over from other donors' samples.

This clone was seen just once. The rearrangement links TRBV6-6 to TRBJ1-5; D gene unclear. Trimming removed 6 bases at V and 5 bases at J, with 14 bases between. The CDR3 length is 14 residues. Germline V CDR1 and CDR2: MNHNY, SVGAGI (reference sequence). This chain's CDR3 is CASSLRLTDQPQHF. CDR3 sequence (DNA): TGTGCCAGCAGCCTCAGGTTGACGGATCAGCCCCAGCATTTT.

The chain has TRBV27 and TRBJ2-5; 14 bases align to TRBD2. CDR1 is MNHEY, CDR2 SMNVEV, per germline (reference sequence). CDR3 length equals 16 residues. Trimming took 4 bases from V and 7 from J; bases not matched to a gene: 8. The DNA of the CDR3 is TGTGCCAGCAGTTCCACGGGAGGACTAGCGGGAGGGACCCAGTACTTC. Residues: CASSSTGGLAGGTQYF.

The J gene is TRBJ2-7, the V gene TRBV5-6, with 8 bases fitting TRBD1. J gave up 3 bases and V 0 bases, and 5 bases lay outside the gene matches. Germline V gene sequence: CDR1 SGHDT, CDR2 YYEEEE. The CDR3 has 15 amino acids. This CDR3 is CASSLGQGAFYEQYF. The CDR3 bases are TGTGCCAGCAGCTTGGGGCAGGGGGCTTTCTACGAGCAGTACTTC.

The CDR3 bases are TGTGCCTGGAGTGTAAAGACAGGGGCGAACACCGGGGAGCTGTTTTTT. Its protein product is CAWSVKTGANTGELFF. The J gene is TRBJ2-2, the V gene TRBV30; 8 positions match TRBD1. Germline-derived CDR1 and CDR2 are GTSNPN and SVGIG (reference sequence). Trimming cost V 0 bases and J 0 bases; bases outside gene matches: 3. The CDR3 consists of 16 residues.

This clone was counted once. CDR3 bases: TGTGCCAGCAGCTTTCGCGGGAGGCCGCGGGGGGCCAACGTCCTGACTTTC. Its translation is CASSFRGRPRGANVLTF. The chain recombines TRBV7-3 with TRBJ2-6, with 8 nucleotides matching TRBD2. The germline V gene encodes CDR1 SGHTA and CDR2 FQGTGA. The CDR3 is 17 amino acids. Trimming took 3 bases from V and 4 from J; bases not matched to a gene: 8.

This rearrangement joins TRBV6-1 to TRBJ1-1, with a tentative D call TRBD1 (5 bases). The germline CDR1 and CDR2 sequences are MNHNS and SASEGT. V shed 6 bases and J shed 0 bases, with 11 bases lying between them. This CDR3 spans 14 amino acids. As DNA, the CDR3 is TGTGCCAGCAGCTACAGGCCCCTGAACACTGAAGCTTTCTTT. As protein: CASSYRPLNTEAFF.

The rearrangement joins TRBV6-1 to TRBJ1-5; D is uncertain. Germline lookup yields CDR1 MNHNS and CDR2 SASEGT. The CDR3 covers 16 residues. The germline V and J ends were trimmed by 3 bases and 4 bases, with 16 bases remaining between them. CDR3 coding DNA: TGTGCCAGCAGTGAGGCCCAGGTCAATAGAAATCAGCCCCAGCATTTT. Residues: CASSEAQVNRNQPQHF.

The chain couples TRBV6-4 to TRBJ2-1, with TRBD2 identical over 14 bases. V shed 6 bases and J 7 bases; nucleotides not matched to a gene: 5. The germline CDR1 and CDR2 sequences are MRHNA and SNTAGT. This CDR3 comprises 15 residues. The DNA of the CDR3 is TGTGCCAGCAGCCCGGGACTAGCGGGAGTGAATGAGCAGTTCTTC. This translates into CASSPGLAGVNEQFF.

The CDR3 sequence: CASSWVGPSGANVLTF. DNA for the CDR3: TGTGCCAGTAGTTGGGTGGGACCCTCTGGGGCCAACGTCCTGACTTTC. The rearrangement links TRBV19 to TRBJ2-6, with D perhaps matching TRBD1 or TRBD2 (5 bases each). The CDR3 contains 16 residues. The germline V gene has CDR1 LNHDA and CDR2 SQIVND (reference sequence). The V and J ends lost 5 bases and 0 bases respectively, with 11 bases between them.

The genes are TRBV10-3 and TRBJ1-1; 7 bases are shared with TRBD1. Germline loops: CDR1 ENHRY, CDR2 SYGVKD. Losses at the gene ends were 6 bases for V and 1 base for J; bases not matched to a gene: 14. The CDR3 has 17 amino acids. The DNA of the CDR3 is TGTGCCATCAGAACGTATTCCACCGGGACAGAGAACACTGAAGCTTTCTTT. This encodes CAIRTYSTGTENTEAFF.

The J gene is TRBJ1-1, the V gene TRBV4-2; 8 bases match TRBD1. Trimming took 0 bases from V and 5 from J; bases not matched to a gene: 8. This CDR3 comprises 16 residues. Per the germline V gene, CDR1 is LGHNA and CDR2 is YNFKEQ. CDR3 residues: CASSQDPGQGRTEAFF. For the CDR3, the DNA is TGTGCCAGCAGCCAAGATCCTGGACAGGGTCGGACTGAAGCTTTCTTT.

This rearrangement joins TRBV19 to TRBJ1-1; no firm D call. V was clipped by 5 bases and J by 5 bases, with 12 bases between them. The CDR3 runs 13 residues. CDR1 LNHDA and CDR2 SQIVND come from the germline V gene (reference sequence). The CDR3 loop is CASSVRGRTEAFF. In DNA, the CDR3 is TGTGCCAGTAGTGTCAGAGGTCGGACTGAAGCTTTCTTT.

This chain links TRBV28 with TRBJ1-2, with D uncertain. V gave up 4 bases and J gave up 3 bases, with 18 bases separating them. Germline V gene lookup returns CDR1 MDHEN and CDR2 SYDVKM. The CDR3 runs 16 residues. The CDR3 protein is CASSSPPTLAYYGYTF. CDR3 DNA sequence: TGTGCCAGCAGTTCCCCCCCCACTCTGGCCTACTATGGCTACACCTTC.

The rearrangement uses TRBV5-4 and TRBJ2-7; D might be TRBD2 (6 bases). Trimming shortened V by 5 bases and J by 2 bases, and 23 bases separated the two germline ends. CDR1 and CDR2 from the germline V gene are SGHNT and YYREEE (reference sequence). The CDR3 runs to 17 residues. The CDR3: CASSPWWGDLIPYEQYF. CDR3 nucleotide sequence: TGTGCCAGCAGTCCCTGGTGGGGGGACTTGATCCCCTACGAGCAGTACTTC.

The chain employs TRBV28 and TRBJ2-5, with D hard to call. This CDR3 spans 13 amino acids. V shed 10 bases and J shed 1 base, with 13 bases lying between them. CDR1 is MDHEN and CDR2 is SYDVKM in the germline V gene. CDR3 residues: CATGPHLQETQYF. The CDR3 DNA reads as TGTGCCACCGGGCCTCACCTCCAAGAGACCCAGTACTTC.

This clone was observed once. This chain links TRBV28 with TRBJ1-1, with D uncertain. CDR3 length: 10 residues. The V and J ends lost 7 bases and 3 bases respectively, with 3 bases between them. Germline V lookup: CDR1 MDHEN, CDR2 SYDVKM. CDR3 DNA: TGTGCCAGCAAGGACACTGAAGCTTTCTTT. This encodes CASKDTEAFF. The variable domain in full, completed from reference TRBV28 and TRBJ1-1, reads DVKVTQSSRYLVKRTGEKVFLECVQDMDHENMFWYRQDPGLGLRLIYFSYDVKMKEKGDIPEGYSVSREKKERFSLILESASTNQTSMYLCASKDTEAFFGQGTRLTVV.

The chain has TRBV11-3 and TRBJ1-1; no firm D call. Trimming stripped 5 bases from V and 3 bases from J, with 10 bases between. The CDR3 has 13 amino acids. Germline V lookup: CDR1 SGHNT, CDR2 YENEEA. Written as DNA, the CDR3 is TGTGCCAGCAGCCCCGACGGGCACACTGAAGCTTTCTTT. The encoded protein is CASSPDGHTEAFF.

With regard to this clone: The germline gene is not matched at one end of the junction; a read error may be the cause. The same CDR3 can be traced to other DNA sequences in this sample. The chain employs TRBV11-2 and TRBJ2-3, with TRBD1 identical over 9 bases. Germline V lookup: CDR1 SGHAT, CDR2 FQNNGV. The CDR3 spans 13 residues. CDR3 bases: TGTGCCAGCAGCCTAGACAGGGGGGATACGCAGTATTTT. It translates to CASSLDRGDTQYF.

The chain joins TRBV19 to TRBJ2-3; D is undetermined. Germline values: CDR1 LNHDA, CDR2 SQIVND (reference sequence). V was pared by 1 base and J by 4 bases, with 6 bases between. The CDR3 has 13 amino acids. The CDR3 DNA is TGTGCCAGTAGTATAGCAACATCAGATACGCAGTATTTT. The encoded protein is CASSIATSDTQYF.

The chain links TRBV30 to TRBJ1-2; 8 bases are shared with TRBD1. From germline, CDR1 is GTSNPN and CDR2 SVGIG (reference sequence). V dropped 3 bases and J dropped 8; count of bases not matched to a gene: 8. CDR3 length: 13 residues. The CDR3, as DNA: TGTGCCTGGAGGGGACAGGTGTTTTGGGGCTACACCTTC. Translating it yields CAWRGQVFWGYTF.

The CDR3 spells CASTGRAGNEQFF. CDR3 DNA sequence: TGTGCCAGCACCGGGAGGGCGGGGAATGAGCAGTTCTTC. This chain links TRBV11-2 with TRBJ2-1; TRBD2 matches at 8 bases. CDR1 is SGHAT and CDR2 is FQNNGV in the germline V gene. V dropped 7 bases and J dropped 7; count of bases not matched to a gene: 6. This CDR3 comprises 13 residues.

Points on this clone: The same CDR3 also results from other DNA sequences found in this sample. This rearrangement joins TRBV18 to TRBJ2-1; 8 bases are shared with TRBD2. Trimming at V came to 2 bases and at J to 3 bases, leaving 0 bases not matched to a gene. Germline V lookup: CDR1 KGHSH, CDR2 LQKENI. The CDR3 consists of 14 residues. CDR3 sequence reads: CASSPGTSYNEQFF. The CDR3, as DNA: TGTGCCAGCTCACCAGGGACTAGCTACAATGAGCAGTTCTTC.

A note on this clone: The identical CDR3 is also encoded by other nucleotide sequences in the sample. The rearrangement uses TRBV18 and TRBJ2-7; the D is unclear. This CDR3 contains 12 residues. Trimming left V 1 base short and J 6 bases short, with 7 bases between. The V gene's germline CDR1 is KGHSH and CDR2 LQKENI. The CDR3 DNA reads TGTGCCAGCTCACCACAGGGCAGCGAGCAGTACTTC. Amino acids: CASSPQGSEQYF.

The chain recombines TRBV6-9 with TRBJ1-5; a weak D match, TRBD1 (5 bases). The CDR3 loop spans 17 amino acids. V gave up 4 bases and J gave up 4 bases, with 20 bases separating them. Germline values: CDR1 MNHGY, CDR2 SVAAGI. The CDR3 region is CASSFSLRTLENQPQHF. CDR3 bases: TGTGCCAGCAGTTTCTCCCTCCGGACACTCGAGAATCAGCCCCAGCATTTT.

The V call is TRBV27, the J call TRBJ1-5; maybe TRBD1 (6 bases). The CDR3 has 14 amino acids. The V gene lost 5 bases and the J gene lost 6 bases, with 14 bases spanning the gap. Germline lookup yields CDR1 MNHEY and CDR2 SMNVEV (reference sequence). CDR3 protein: CASSGGTFGQPQHF. CDR3 in DNA: TGTGCCAGCAGTGGGGGCACGTTCGGTCAGCCCCAGCATTTT.

This clone was counted many times. The chain recombines TRBV6-1 with TRBJ1-1; possible D gene TRBD1, 6 bases. The V gene's germline CDR1 is MNHNS and CDR2 SASEGT. V gave up 1 base and J gave up 3 bases, with 12 bases separating them. The CDR3 loop spans 15 amino acids. The CDR3 is CASSEEVGAYTEAFF. Here the CDR3 DNA reads TGTGCCAGCAGTGAAGAAGTGGGGGCTTACACTGAAGCTTTCTTT.

The J gene is TRBJ2-5, the V gene TRBV5-1, with D possibly being TRBD1 (5 bases). The CDR3 consists of 11 residues. Germline CDR1 SGHRS, CDR2 YFSETQ. The V end was cut by 5 bases, the J end by 3 bases, with 5 bases between. The CDR3 sequence: CASRQEETQYF. For the CDR3, the DNA is TGCGCCAGCAGACAGGAAGAGACCCAGTACTTC.

Only one count was recorded for this clone. A read error is likely here: a far larger clone is one base away. In the same sample, other DNA sequences code for this CDR3. This rearrangement joins TRBV4-3 to TRBJ1-4; D is unresolved. This CDR3 region has 16 residues. Trimming left V 3 bases short and J 0 bases short, with 11 bases between. Germline-derived CDR1 and CDR2 are LGHNA and YSLEER. The CDR3 nucleotides read TGCGCCAGCAGCCAGGATAGGACTGCAACTAATGAAAAACTGTTTTTT. This sequence encodes CASSQDRTATNEKLFF.

This chain joins TRBV7-9 and TRBJ2-2; weak D call: TRBD2 (6 bases). This CDR3 region has 13 residues. Germline V gene data show CDR1 as SEHNR and CDR2 as FQNEAQ (reference sequence). V was trimmed by 3 bases and J by 7 bases, leaving 9 bases between them. The CDR3 nucleotides are TGTGCCAGCAGCTTGGGAGGTTACGGGGAGCTGTTTTTT. It is translated as CASSLGGYGELFF. Full variable domain (outside the CDR3, taken from reference TRBV7-9 and TRBJ2-2): DTGVSQNPRHKITKRGQNVTFRCDPISEHNRLYWYRQTLGQGPEFLTYFQNEAQLEKSRLLSDRFSAERPKGSFSTLEIQRTEQGDSAMYLCASSLGGYGELFFGEGSRLTVL.

The chain has TRBV28 and TRBJ1-4; 7 nucleotides align to TRBD1. This CDR3 has 14 residues. Germline CDR1 and CDR2: MDHEN and SYDVKM. The trim removed 8 bases at V and 3 bases at J, leaving 6 bases unmatched. The CDR3 region is CASGQGGANEKLFF. The DNA of the CDR3 is TGTGCCAGCGGTCAGGGGGGTGCTAATGAAAAACTGTTTTTT. Together with reference TRBV28 and TRBJ1-4, the CDR3 gives the full variable domain: DVKVTQSSRYLVKRTGEKVFLECVQDMDHENMFWYRQDPGLGLRLIYFSYDVKMKEKGDIPEGYSVSREKKERFSLILESASTNQTSMYLCASGQGGANEKLFFGSGTQLSVL.